The present T cell receptor beta chain was sequenced within a study of blood T cells in healthy people across ages. V trimming: 6 bases; J trimming: 2 bases; junction bases outside the gene matches: 8. The CDR3 totals 15 residues. Germline V gives CDR1 DFQATT, CDR2 SNEGSKA (reference sequence). A second PCR of roughly 7 to 11 cycles used a sample-barcoded 5' primer and a J-beta primer mix. MiXCR was run by TCRdb on the 5' RACE reads, yielding one entry per CDR3 protein. The sample records roughly 800,000 distinct CDR3 sequences, 20% to 25% being singletons. This clonotype was observed a handful of times. This sample also belongs to another study, concerning T cells of mothers and their children.

Sequenced: blood. The receptor comes from a boy younger than 18 in good health. The chain combines TRBV20-1 with TRBJ2-3, with 10 nucleotides matching TRBD2. CDR3 DNA: TGCAGTGCACCGGGCCTAGCGGGAGACACAGATACGCAGTATTTT. This translates into CSAPGLAGDTDTQYF.